Listed below are T cell receptor beta chains from one sample, sequenced in a study of neurological immune-mediated disorders. MiXCR was run by TCRdb on the 5' RACE reads, yielding one entry per CDR3 protein. Of tens of thousands of distinct CDR3 sequences detected, 9% to 10% appear once; the ten largest clones hold 1.6%. What was sequenced was PBMCs. Receptors were obtained from a woman aged 35 to 49 in good health. Each CDR3 is given with its conserved first and last residue. Each record gives: CDR3 length, J gene, clone size, V gene, D gene, CDR3 DNA, CDR3 protein. A D gene is named only where the DNA matches it firmly. Clone size is stated in some rows and not others, as once, few, many or a class when expanded.

CDR3 length: 16; J gene: TRBJ2-1; clone size: many; V gene: TRBV5-5; D gene: NA; CDR3 DNA: TGTGCCAGCAGCTTGGAACCCCAGGGAAGGTGGGCTGAGCAGTTCTTC; CDR3 protein: CASSLEPQGRWAEQFF
CDR3 length: 13; J gene: TRBJ1-3; clone size: many; V gene: TRBV27; D gene: NA; CDR3 DNA: TGTGCCAGCAGCCCCTATGAAAGAAACACCATATATTTT; CDR3 protein: CASSPYERNTIYF
CDR3 length: 13; J gene: TRBJ2-3; clone size: many; V gene: TRBV5-6; D gene: TRBD2; CDR3 DNA: TGTGCCAGCAGCTTGGCGGGGGGAGATACGCAGTATTTT; CDR3 protein: CASSLAGGDTQYF
CDR3 length: 15; J gene: TRBJ1-2; clone size: many; V gene: TRBV9; D gene: NA; CDR3 DNA: TGTGCCAGCAGCGTAGATGCCAGGGCAAACTATGGCTACACCTTC; CDR3 protein: CASSVDARANYGYTF
CDR3 length: 21; J gene: TRBJ1-5; clone size: many; V gene: TRBV21-1; D gene: NA; CDR3 DNA: TGTGCCAGCAGCAAAGCGCTTTATAGGTCTTTGACGGTTTATAGCAATCAGCCCCAGCATTTT; CDR3 protein: CASSKALYRSLTVYSNQPQHF
CDR3 length: 13; J gene: TRBJ1-2; clone size: many; V gene: TRBV20-1; D gene: NA; CDR3 DNA: TGCAGTGCTAGATTTTCAGGGGCAGGTGGCTACACCTTC; CDR3 protein: CSARFSGAGGYTF
CDR3 length: 16; J gene: TRBJ2-7; clone size: many; V gene: TRBV20-1; D gene: NA; CDR3 DNA: TGCAGTGCTAGCCCTAGTACAGGGATCGCCTCCTACGAGCAGTACTTC; CDR3 protein: CSASPSTGIASYEQYF
CDR3 length: 13; J gene: TRBJ1-1; clone size: many; V gene: TRBV12-3/TRBV12-4; D gene: NA; CDR3 DNA: TGTGCCAGCCACAGGGACATGAACACTGAAGCTTTCTTT; CDR3 protein: CASHRDMNTEAFF
CDR3 length: 14; J gene: TRBJ1-5; clone size: many; V gene: TRBV20-1; D gene: NA; CDR3 DNA: TGCAGTGCTAGAGCGGGGGCTAACAATCAGCCCCAGCATTTT; CDR3 protein: CSARAGANNQPQHF
CDR3 length: 12; J gene: TRBJ1-2; clone size: many; V gene: TRBV29-1; D gene: TRBD1; CDR3 DNA: TGCAGCGGGAAACAGGGGGCCTATGGCTACACCTTC; CDR3 protein: CSGKQGAYGYTF
CDR3 length: 14; J gene: TRBJ2-3; clone size: many; V gene: TRBV5-1; D gene: TRBD1; CDR3 DNA: TGCGCCAGCAGAGAGGGGGCAGTAACAGATACGCAGTATTTT; CDR3 protein: CASREGAVTDTQYF
CDR3 length: 12; J gene: TRBJ1-2; clone size: many; V gene: TRBV3-1; D gene: NA; CDR3 DNA: TGTGCCAGCAGCCAAGGGTGGAATGGCTACACCTTC; CDR3 protein: CASSQGWNGYTF
CDR3 length: 12; J gene: TRBJ1-1; clone size: medium-sized; V gene: TRBV20-1; D gene: NA; CDR3 DNA: TGCAGTGCTAGGGAATCGGAGGCTGAAGCTTTCTTT; CDR3 protein: CSARESEAEAFF
CDR3 length: 15; J gene: TRBJ1-1; clone size: many; V gene: TRBV5-1; D gene: NA; CDR3 DNA: TGCGCCAGCAGCTTGGGGGGTAATCCGGGGACTGAAGCTTTCTTT; CDR3 protein: CASSLGGNPGTEAFF
CDR3 length: 18; J gene: TRBJ2-1; clone size: few; V gene: TRBV28; D gene: TRBD2; CDR3 DNA: TGTGCCAGCAGTTTGATTATCGGGAGACTAGCGGGAGAAAATGAGCAGTTCTTC; CDR3 protein: CASSLIIGRLAGENEQFF
CDR3 length: 14; J gene: TRBJ1-1; clone size: many; V gene: TRBV10-3; D gene: TRBD1; CDR3 DNA: TGTGCCATCGGCGGGAGAGGACAGGGTGTGGAAGCTTTCTTT; CDR3 protein: CAIGGRGQGVEAFF
CDR3 length: 16; J gene: TRBJ2-1; clone size: NA; V gene: TRBV9; D gene: NA; CDR3 DNA: TGTGCCAGCAGCGTAGCCAACGGGGCGAACCGGGGTGACCAGTTCTTC; CDR3 protein: CASSVANGANRGDQFF
CDR3 length: 15; J gene: TRBJ2-3; clone size: many; V gene: TRBV3-1; D gene: TRBD1; CDR3 DNA: TGTGCCAGCAGCACAGGGGGTTTACGGACAGATACGCAGTATTTT; CDR3 protein: CASSTGGLRTDTQYF
CDR3 length: 19; J gene: TRBJ2-1; clone size: many; V gene: TRBV6-1; D gene: TRBD2; CDR3 DNA: TGTGCCAGCAGTGAACGGGGGACTAGCGGGAGGGCCCTCAGCAATGAGCAGTTCTTC; CDR3 protein: CASSERGTSGRALSNEQFF
CDR3 length: 14; J gene: TRBJ2-3; clone size: many; V gene: TRBV10-1; D gene: TRBD2; CDR3 DNA: TGCGCCAGCAGTTCAAGCGGGAGACCAGATACGCAGTATTTT; CDR3 protein: CASSSSGRPDTQYF
CDR3 length: 13; J gene: TRBJ2-5; clone size: many; V gene: TRBV5-5; D gene: NA; CDR3 DNA: TGTGCCAGCAGCTTGGGTGCCGGCCTCGCCCAGTACTTC; CDR3 protein: CASSLGAGLAQYF
CDR3 length: 13; J gene: TRBJ2-7; clone size: many; V gene: TRBV25-1; D gene: NA; CDR3 DNA: TGTGCCAGCAGTGAATCCCCCTATTACGAGCAGTACTTC; CDR3 protein: CASSESPYYEQYF
CDR3 length: 15; J gene: TRBJ2-7; clone size: many; V gene: TRBV12-3/TRBV12-4; D gene: TRBD1; CDR3 DNA: TGTGCCAGCAACAGGGTCGCAGGGGGCAGGGGCGAGCAGTACTTC; CDR3 protein: CASNRVAGGRGEQYF
CDR3 length: 13; J gene: TRBJ2-7; clone size: many; V gene: TRBV12-3/TRBV12-4; D gene: NA; CDR3 DNA: TGTGCCAGCAGTTTAAGGGACACCTACGAGCAGTACTTC; CDR3 protein: CASSLRDTYEQYF